The 26 T cell receptor beta chains given below trace back to one sample, sequenced in a study of beta chain features in type 1 diabetes. Points from the study as a whole: Shortening that was moderate but significant affected the TCRB CDR3s of Type 1 diabetes patients in all four CD4+ subsets.

Of the isolated RNA, all was reverse transcribed, and so the sequenced material was expressed TCRB transcripts. Some clones are missing from TCRdb's copy, which holds only in-frame ones; the method was immunoSEQ multiplex PCR. The sample carries hundreds of thousands of clones, around 8.5% recorded once. These receptors' targets are unknown. Sequencing was done on a sample of central memory CD4+ T cells from blood. The receptors derive from a man aged 25-45 years with type 1 diabetes.

In its sample, this clone was seen a few times. J is TRBJ2-1 and V is TRBV5-1, with TRBD2 matching 12 bases. Germline V gene sequence: CDR1 SGHRS, CDR2 YFSETQ. The length of the CDR3 is 16 residues. V lost 3 bases, J lost 7 bases, and 8 bases stayed unmatched. The CDR3: CASSSLAGGPGNEQFF. In DNA form, the CDR3 reads TGCGCCAGCAGCTCGCTAGCGGGGGGGCCTGGGAATGAGCAGTTCTTC.

Only a few counts were recorded for this clone. This chain joins TRBV5-1 and TRBJ2-5, with unresolved D. CDR3 length: 13 residues. V lost 6 bases to trimming and J lost 2 bases, with 11 bases between them. Per germline, CDR1 SGHRS and CDR2 YFSETQ. The CDR3 reads CASTPKAQETQYF. The DNA of the CDR3 is TGCGCCAGCACACCGAAGGCTCAAGAGACCCAGTACTTC.

This clone appeared a few times. The chain joins TRBV7-9 to TRBJ1-1, with D tentatively TRBD1 (5 bases). The germline V gene encodes CDR1 SEHNR and CDR2 FQNEAQ (reference sequence). Trimming cost V 2 bases and J 4 bases, with 14 bases left between them. The CDR3 has 15 amino acids. CDR3 in DNA: TGTGCCAGCAGCTTACGGGGCAGGGAAGGCACTGAAGCTTTCTTT. Protein product: CASSLRGREGTEAFF.

In its sample, this clone was seen a few times. The chain employs TRBV6-6 and TRBJ2-1; 10 bases line up with TRBD1. The CDR3 runs to 15 residues. The V and J ends lost 2 bases and 8 bases, in that order; junction bases with no gene match: 6. Germline assignment: CDR1 MNHNY and CDR2 SVGAGI (reference sequence). The CDR3 DNA sequence: TGTGCCAGCAGTTACAGGACAGGGGGGGGAGATGAGCAGTTCTTC. Protein sequence: CASSYRTGGGDEQFF.

This chain links TRBV18 with TRBJ1-5; 9 positions match TRBD1. The CDR3 is made up of 13 amino acids. CDR1 is KGHSH, CDR2 LQKENI, per germline. V dropped 4 bases and J dropped 6; count of bases not matched to a gene: 1. CDR3 coding DNA: TGTGCCAGCTCACTGGACAGGGGTCAGCCCCAGCATTTT. Translated: CASSLDRGQPQHF.

A few counts support this clone. The chain couples TRBV5-6 to TRBJ1-6; weak D call: TRBD1 (6 bases). CDR1 and CDR2 (germline): SGHDT, YYEEEE. V was cut by 3 bases and J by 7 bases, with 11 bases left in between. The CDR3 sequence is 14 residues long. As DNA, the CDR3 is TGTGCCAGCAGCTACAGGGCGAAGAATTCACCCCTCCACTTT. Its protein is CASSYRAKNSPLHF.

This clone was seen a few times. V is TRBV18 and J is TRBJ2-3, with 9 positions matching TRBD1. J lost 1 base, V lost 1 base, and 3 bases had no gene match. The CDR3 is made up of 16 amino acids. Germline CDR1 is KGHSH and CDR2 is LQKENI. Here the CDR3 DNA reads TGTGCCAGCTCACCACTCCGGACAGGGGGCACAGATACGCAGTATTTT. Protein product: CASSPLRTGGTDTQYF.

This clone was detected only a few times. The gene calls are TRBV2 and TRBJ2-1; TRBD1 might be the D (5 bases). The V end was cut by 3 bases, the J end by 5 bases, with 11 bases between. CDR1 SNHLY and CDR2 FYNNEI come from the germline V gene. CDR3 length: 14 amino acids. Here the CDR3 reads CASSDQGPDNEQFF. CDR3 in DNA: TGTGCCAGCAGTGATCAGGGTCCGGACAATGAGCAGTTCTTC.

This clone was detected only a few times. The genes are TRBV30 and TRBJ1-6; tentative D call: TRBD1 (5 bases). V was clipped by 3 bases and J by 8 bases, with 20 bases between them. CDR3 length: 16 amino acids. Germline assignment: CDR1 GTSNPN and CDR2 SVGIG (reference sequence). The CDR3 protein is CAWRGGGSTVHSPLHF. The CDR3 coding sequence is TGTGCCTGGAGGGGCGGGGGATCGACGGTTCATTCACCCCTCCACTTT. Full variable domain (remainder filled in from reference TRBV30 and TRBJ1-6): SQTIHQWPATLVQPVGSPLSLECTVEGTSNPNLYWYRQAAGRGLQLLFYSVGIGQISSEVPQNLSASRPQDRQFILSSKKLLLSDSGFYLCAWRGGGSTVHSPLHFGNGTRLTVT.

The chain combines TRBV2 with TRBJ2-2, with D possibly being TRBD1 (6 bases). The CDR3 spans 14 residues. CDR1 is SNHLY, CDR2 FYNNEI, per germline. Between the trimmed V and J ends, which lost 6 bases and 5 bases, there was a span of 13 bases. This CDR3 reads CASRRTVGTGELFF. Written as DNA, the CDR3 is TGTGCCAGCAGAAGGACAGTCGGAACCGGGGAGCTGTTTTTT.

This clone has more than one count but fewer than ten. The CDR3 DNA reads as TGTGCCAGCAGCCAGGACAGGGGGATGAGGCAGCCCCAGCATTTT. It specifies CASSQDRGMRQPQHF. The chain uses TRBV13 and TRBJ1-5; the match to TRBD1 covers 10 bases. V gave up 5 bases and J gave up 7 bases; unmatched junction bases: 8. In germline, CDR1 is PRHDT, CDR2 FYEKMQ (reference sequence). The length of the CDR3 is 15 residues. Combining the CDR3 with reference TRBV13 and TRBJ1-5 gives the whole variable domain AAGVIQSPRHLIKEKRETATLKCYPIPRHDTVYWYQQGPGQDPQFLISFYEKMQSDKGSIPDRFSAQQFSDYHSELNMSSLELGDSALYFCASSQDRGMRQPQHFGDGTRLSIL.

This clone appeared a few times. The CDR3 DNA reads TGCGCCAGCAGCTGGGGACTAAGCACAGATACGCAGTATTTT. Residues: CASSWGLSTDTQYF. The V gene is TRBV5-1, the J gene TRBJ2-3; 7 bases fit TRBD2. CDR1 is SGHRS and CDR2 is YFSETQ in the germline V gene. Losses at the gene ends were 3 bases for V and 0 bases for J; bases not matched to a gene: 1. The length of the CDR3 is 14 residues.

This clone was found a few times. This chain links TRBV12-5 with TRBJ2-7; 8 positions agree with TRBD1. Germline CDR1 reads LGHNT; CDR2 reads FRNRAP. This CDR3 region has 13 residues. Trimming took 1 base from V and 4 from J; bases not matched to a gene: 0. CDR3 coding DNA: TGTGCTAGTGGTTTGGACAGGGGGTACGAGCAGTACTTC. Its translation: CASGLDRGYEQYF.

The rearrangement links TRBV9 to TRBJ2-2; D not certain. Germline assignment: CDR1 SGDLS and CDR2 YYNGEE. The CDR3 is 15 amino acids. Trimming removed 0 bases at V and 5 bases at J, with 11 bases between. The CDR3 DNA reads as TGTGCCAGCAGCGTAGGGGGTTCTCAGACCGGGGAGCTGTTTTTT. Residues: CASSVGGSQTGELFF.

The chain combines TRBV7-8 with TRBJ2-5, with D maybe TRBD1 (5 bases). With 1 base removed from V and 2 bases from J, the gap between germline ends came to 14 bases. Germline V gene sequence: CDR1 SGHVS, CDR2 FQNEAQ. The CDR3 sequence is 16 residues long. In DNA form, the CDR3 reads TGTGCCAGCAGCTTAGTGTTACAGGAGTTTCAAGAGACCCAGTACTTC. This sequence encodes CASSLVLQEFQETQYF.

This clone was observed a handful of times. The rearrangement uses TRBV19 and TRBJ2-1, with TRBD2 as a possible D gene (5 bases). The CDR3 has 16 residues. V was trimmed by 4 bases and J by 4 bases, leaving 17 bases between them. Germline CDR1 is LNHDA and CDR2 is SQIVND (reference sequence). The CDR3 sequence: CASSRQTGSLYNEQFF. The DNA for the CDR3 is TGTGCCAGTAGTAGGCAGACGGGATCCCTTTACAATGAGCAGTTCTTC.

This clone was counted only a few times. The rearrangement uses TRBV25-1 and TRBJ1-4, with D possibly TRBD1 on 6 matching bases. This CDR3 is built from 15 residues. The V end lost 4 bases, the J end lost 7 bases, and 16 bases lay between the germline ends. The germline V gene has CDR1 MGHDK and CDR2 SYGVNS. CDR3 in amino acids: CASSGRQDLGEKLFF. The CDR3 DNA follows: TGTGCCAGCAGTGGGAGACAGGACCTGGGTGAAAAACTGTTTTTT.

This chain links TRBV4-2 with TRBJ1-2; 7 bases fit TRBD1. V lost 0 bases to trimming and J lost 9 bases; unmatched junction nucleotides: 16. The CDR3 spans 17 residues. Germline V gene data show CDR1 as LGHNA and CDR2 as YNFKEQ. The CDR3 coding sequence is TGTGCCAGCAGCCAAGATCTCGGGACAGCTCCCCGTACGAGCTACACCTTC. Translation: CASSQDLGTAPRTSYTF.

In its sample, this clone was seen a few times. J is TRBJ1-1 and V is TRBV7-9, with 9 bases lining up with TRBD1. Germline assignment: CDR1 SEHNR and CDR2 FQNEAQ (reference sequence). V lost 3 bases and J lost 4; bases outside the gene matches: 6. The CDR3 has 15 amino acids. DNA of the CDR3: TGTGCCAGCAGCTTCAGACAGGGGGGAAGCACTGAAGCTTTCTTT. This encodes CASSFRQGGSTEAFF. Combining the CDR3 with reference TRBV7-9 and TRBJ1-1 gives the whole variable domain DTGVSQNPRHKITKRGQNVTFRCDPISEHNRLYWYRQTLGQGPEFLTYFQNEAQLEKSRLLSDRFSAERPKGSFSTLEIQRTEQGDSAMYLCASSFRQGGSTEAFFGQGTRLTVV.

In its sample, this clone was seen a few times. The chain joins TRBV29-1 to TRBJ2-2; 9 bases line up with TRBD2. The CDR3 has 15 amino acids. The V and J ends lost 6 bases and 6 bases, in that order; junction bases with no gene match: 11. Per germline, CDR1 SQVTM and CDR2 ANQGSEA. CDR3 coding DNA: TGCAGCGTGTCCGGGAGCGGGGGGCTCTCCGGGGAGCTGTTTTTT. It is translated as CSVSGSGGLSGELFF.

With respect to this clone: The germline gene is not matched at one end of the junction; a read error may be the cause. Within the sample, other DNA sequences also encode this same CDR3. The chain couples TRBV11-2 to TRBJ2-4; D may match TRBD1 or TRBD2 (5 bases each). The germline gives CDR1 SGHAT, CDR2 FQNNGV. The CDR3 totals 15 residues. CDR3 sequence (DNA): TGCGCCAGCAGCCAAGATCGGGACGGCAAAAACATTCAGTACTTC. Translation: CASSQDRDGKNIQYF.

This clone came up a few times. The V and J genes are TRBV5-1 and TRBJ2-1, with 9 positions matching TRBD2. V was clipped by 0 bases and J by 0 bases; unmatched bases: 4. Germline CDR1 is SGHRS and CDR2 is YFSETQ. The CDR3 runs 17 residues. The CDR3 DNA reads TGCGCCAGCAGCTTGGCGCTAGCGGGGAGCTCCTACAATGAGCAGTTCTTC. It translates to CASSLALAGSSYNEQFF.

The genes are TRBV5-1 and TRBJ1-2; tentatively, D is TRBD1 (5 bases). Germline V gene data show CDR1 as SGHRS and CDR2 as YFSETQ. Trimming pared 3 bases from V and 8 bases from J, leaving 14 bases between. The CDR3 extends over 13 amino acids. The chain's CDR3 is CASSYSGTGGYTF. CDR3 nucleotides: TGCGCCAGCAGCTATTCAGGGACCGGGGGCTACACCTTC.

This chain links TRBV5-4 with TRBJ2-1; D unresolved. Looked up from germline, CDR1 is SGHNT and CDR2 is YYREEE (reference sequence). Trimming took off 2 bases at V and 10 bases at J, with 13 bases between the two ends. The CDR3 consists of 13 residues. CDR3 coding DNA: TGTGCCAGCAGCTTAAATAGGCTCGGAGAGCAGTTCTTC. Translating gives CASSLNRLGEQFF.

V usage is TRBV15 and J usage is TRBJ1-1; D is ambiguous. With 9 bases removed from V and 4 bases from J, the gap between germline ends came to 18 bases. CDR1 is LNHNV, CDR2 YYDKDF, per germline (reference sequence). This CDR3 has 14 amino acids. The CDR3 DNA reads TGTGCCACTAAGGCCCAACAAGGGAGCACTGAAGCTTTCTTT. Its translation: CATKAQQGSTEAFF.

This clone was counted at least ten times. The chain recombines TRBV6-6 with TRBJ1-1; no firm D call. Deletions cut 2 bases from V and 2 bases from J, with 6 bases between. This CDR3 contains 13 residues. The germline gives CDR1 MNHNY, CDR2 SVGAGI (reference sequence). CDR3 DNA: TGTGCCAGCAGTTACCCGAGTAACACTGAAGCTTTCTTT. Its protein is CASSYPSNTEAFF.